Shown below are 17 T cell receptor beta chains from a single sample sequenced in a study of glioma-infiltrating T cells (dated by TCRdb to 2015 to 2016). The listed sequencing device is Illumina MiSeq. TCR alpha and beta CDR3 regions were amplified with the iRepertoire nested amplicon-rescue multiplex PCR (arm-PCR) platform from RNA. Using fastp trimming at Q25 and MiXCR clonotype assembly, TCRdb reanalyzed the public sequencing data and kept in-frame beta chains. Merged by CDR3 protein, the rows form single entries marked with the most common genes and DNA. This sample gives fewer than 200,000 distinct CDR3 sequences in total; 25% to 35% of them show up just once. The ten largest clones capture 20% of the sample. Sequencing was performed on glioma tissue, nonneoplastic brain tissue, or PBMCs (not recorded which). Receptors were obtained from a human donor with low-grade glioma or glioblastoma, undergoing nonglioma brain surgery, or in good health (not recorded which).

As for this clonotype: Given a much more abundant clone one base away, this may be a read error. V is TRBV18 and J is TRBJ1-1, with TRBD1 as a possible D gene (6 bases). Germline-derived CDR1 and CDR2 are KGHSH and LQKENI. V lost 5 bases and J 1 base, leaving 14 bases between the germline ends. The CDR3 spans 15 residues. Here the CDR3 reads CASSSTGGRNTEAFF. DNA for the CDR3: TGTGCCAGCTCATCAACGGGGGGCCGGAACACTGAAGCTTTCTTT.

The genes are TRBV7-9 and TRBJ2-1, with 8 bases matching TRBD2. V shed 1 base, J shed 6 bases, and the junction held 5 bases outside the gene matches. The CDR3 runs to 15 residues. Germline loops: CDR1 SEHNR, CDR2 FQNEAQ (reference sequence). CDR3 loop: CASSLEGLEGNEQFF. CDR3 DNA: TGTGCCAGCAGCTTAGAGGGACTAGAGGGCAATGAGCAGTTCTTC.

This clonotype was seen at least ten times. The V and J genes are TRBV29-1 and TRBJ1-4; 9 bases are a match to TRBD1. The CDR3 runs 15 residues. Germline assignment: CDR1 SQVTM and CDR2 ANQGSEA. V dropped 4 bases and J dropped 4; count of bases not matched to a gene: 7. Written as DNA, the CDR3 is TGCAGCGTTGTTTCGGGACAGGGTCGTAATGAAAAACTGTTTTTT. Protein: CSVVSGQGRNEKLFF.

This clonotype showed up many times. As DNA, the CDR3 is TGTGCCAGCAGCTTAGGATCGGGGGGCCGGTTCTACGAGCAGTACTTC. Its translation: CASSLGSGGRFYEQYF. This sequence joins TRBV7-9 and TRBJ2-7, with TRBD2 as a possible D gene (7 bases). Trimming removed 1 base from V and 3 bases from J, with 16 bases in between. The CDR3 sequence is 16 residues long. The germline CDR1 and CDR2 sequences are SEHNR and FQNEAQ (reference sequence).

The V gene is TRBV19, the J gene TRBJ1-1; no clear D. V gave up 9 bases and J gave up 1 base, with 18 bases separating them. Germline V gene lookup returns CDR1 LNHDA and CDR2 SQIVND (reference sequence). The CDR3 runs 15 residues. The CDR3 loop reads CASNTPGLGNTEAFF. For the CDR3, the DNA is TGTGCCAGCAATACCCCTGGGCTAGGGAACACTGAAGCTTTCTTT.

The rearrangement links TRBV11-2 to TRBJ2-7; tentative D call: TRBD2 (5 bases). Germline CDR1 and CDR2: SGHAT and FQNNGV. Trimming cost V 1 base and J 2 bases, with 12 bases left between them. The CDR3 sequence is 15 residues long. The CDR3 sequence: CASSLGAGKAYEQYF. The CDR3 nucleotides read TGTGCCAGCAGCTTAGGGGCCGGGAAAGCCTACGAGCAGTACTTC.

This chain joins TRBV3-1 and TRBJ1-4; D possibly corresponds to TRBD1 (5 bases). The germline V and J ends were trimmed by 0 bases and 3 bases, with 14 bases remaining between them. The CDR3 has 17 amino acids. Germline CDR1 reads LGHDT; CDR2 reads YNNKEL (reference sequence). The CDR3: CASSQESLWGANEKLFF. The CDR3 coding sequence is TGTGCCAGCAGCCAAGAGTCCCTGTGGGGGGCTAATGAAAAACTGTTTTTT.

Ten or more counts support this clonotype. This chain connects TRBV7-2 to TRBJ2-3; 10 bases match TRBD2. Looked up from germline, CDR1 is SGHTA and CDR2 is FQGNSA. The CDR3 runs 16 residues. V trimming: 5 bases; J trimming: 2 bases; junction bases outside the gene matches: 7. CDR3 sequence: CASSTQSGRATDTQYF. The CDR3 DNA reads as TGTGCCAGCAGCACCCAAAGCGGGAGGGCCACAGATACGCAGTATTTT. Combining the CDR3 with reference TRBV7-2 and TRBJ2-3 gives the whole variable domain GAGVSQSPSNKVTEKGKDVELRCDPISGHTALYWYRQSLGQGLEFLIYFQGNSAPDKSGLPSDRFSAERTGGSVSTLTIQRTQQEDSAVYLCASSTQSGRATDTQYFGPGTRLTVL.

Many counts were recorded for this clonotype. The CDR3 DNA follows: TGTGCCAGCAGCTCCTTTTCTAGCGGGGGGCAAGAGACCCAGTACTTC. Amino acid sequence: CASSSFSSGGQETQYF. The chain joins TRBV11-2 to TRBJ2-5; 11 bases line up with TRBD2. V was pared by 4 bases and J by 2 bases, with 6 bases of the junction left unmatched. The CDR3 extends over 16 amino acids. CDR1 is SGHAT, CDR2 FQNNGV, per germline.

This clonotype was observed many times. This chain links TRBV28 with TRBJ1-6, with D possibly being TRBD1 (6 bases). The V end lost 7 bases, the J end lost 7 bases, and 14 bases lay between the germline ends. This CDR3 contains 14 residues. The germline V gene has CDR1 MDHEN and CDR2 SYDVKM. The CDR3 reads CASIKDRQNSPLHF. CDR3 sequence (DNA): TGTGCCAGCATTAAAGACAGGCAGAATTCACCCCTCCACTTT.

In its sample, this clonotype was seen once. With a much larger clone just one base away, this may be a read error. V is TRBV3-1 and J is TRBJ2-1, with TRBD1 matching over 8 bases. The CDR3 is 16 amino acids. Germline V gene data show CDR1 as LGHDT and CDR2 as YNNKEL (reference sequence). J was trimmed by 3 bases and V by 3 bases; bases with no gene match: 7. CDR3 bases: TGTGCCAGCAGCCACTTTCAGGGACAGGACTACAATGAGCAGTTCTTC. Translation: CASSHFQGQDYNEQFF.

In this sample, this clonotype turned up a few times. The chain links TRBV12-5 to TRBJ2-1, with unresolved D. The CDR3 runs to 11 residues. Between the trimmed V and J ends, which lost 7 bases and 7 bases, there was a span of 8 bases. Looked up from germline, CDR1 is LGHNT and CDR2 is FRNRAP. Here the CDR3 reads CASAWGNEQFF. CDR3 in DNA: TGTGCTAGTGCATGGGGAAATGAGCAGTTCTTC.

The table lists this clonotype with many counts. The chain is built from TRBV20-1 and TRBJ2-1, with 10 bases matching TRBD2. Germline V gene data show CDR1 as DFQATT and CDR2 as SNEGSKA (reference sequence). This CDR3 region has 15 residues. Trimming cost V 6 bases and J 6 bases; bases outside gene matches: 11. The CDR3 region has the DNA TGCAGTGCCGGAGATGCTAGCGGGAGTGGCAATGAGCAGTTCTTC. This gives the protein CSAGDASGSGNEQFF.

This clonotype was seen many times. CDR3 loop: CASSLVDRGVAETQYF. CDR3 coding DNA: TGTGCCAGCAGCTTAGTCGACAGGGGAGTCGCAGAGACCCAGTACTTC. The chain carries TRBV7-2 and TRBJ2-5; 8 bases map to TRBD1. Trimming cost V 1 base and J 4 bases; bases outside gene matches: 8. The CDR3 sequence is 16 residues long. Germline CDR1 and CDR2: SGHTA and FQGNSA. The full variable domain, completed using reference TRBV7-2 and TRBJ2-5, is GAGVSQSPSNKVTEKGKDVELRCDPISGHTALYWYRQSLGQGLEFLIYFQGNSAPDKSGLPSDRFSAERTGGSVSTLTIQRTQQEDSAVYLCASSLVDRGVAETQYFGPGTRLLVL.

A single count supports this clonotype. A much bigger clone sits one base away, suggesting this may be a read error. The chain has TRBV18 and TRBJ1-3, with D hard to call. This CDR3 spans 13 amino acids. The germline V gene encodes CDR1 KGHSH and CDR2 LQKENI. As DNA, the CDR3 is TGTGCCATCAGATTGAGCTCTGGAAACACCTTATATTTT. This gives the protein CAIRLSSGNTLYF.

To note about this clonotype: Because it lacks the conserved phenylalanine or tryptophan at the end, this CDR3 is likely a read error. This chain links TRBV27 with TRBJ2-3; 9 nucleotides align to TRBD2. This CDR3 contains 15 residues. V lost 2 bases, J lost 7 bases, and 7 bases stayed unmatched. Germline V gene data show CDR1 as MNHEY and CDR2 as SMNVEV (reference sequence). DNA for the CDR3: TGTGCCAGCAGTTTAGCTGGGACTAGCCCACATACGCAGTATTCT. Protein: CASSLAGTSPHTQYS.

This clonotype was seen many times. CDR3 sequence reads: CASSQDSWSDYNEQFF. CDR3 nucleotides: TGCGCCAGCAGCCAAGATAGTTGGAGTGATTACAATGAGCAGTTCTTC. The chain combines TRBV4-3 with TRBJ2-1; D remains unclear. Trimming shortened V by 0 bases and J by 4 bases, and 13 bases separated the two germline ends. The CDR3 sequence is 16 residues long. Germline V lookup: CDR1 LGHNA, CDR2 YSLEER.